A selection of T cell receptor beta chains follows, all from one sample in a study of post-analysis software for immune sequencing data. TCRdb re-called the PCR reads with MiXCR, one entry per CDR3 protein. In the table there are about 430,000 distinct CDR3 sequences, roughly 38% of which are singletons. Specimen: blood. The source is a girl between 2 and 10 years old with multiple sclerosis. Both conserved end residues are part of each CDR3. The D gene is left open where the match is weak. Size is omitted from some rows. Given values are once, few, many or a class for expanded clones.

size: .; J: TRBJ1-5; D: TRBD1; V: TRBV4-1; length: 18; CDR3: CASSQGPSRQGRNQPQHF; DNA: TGCGCCAGCAGCCAAGGTCCCTCCCGACAGGGACGCAATCAGCCCCAGCATTTT
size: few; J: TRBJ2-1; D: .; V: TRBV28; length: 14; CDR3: CASTDSGGYNEQFF; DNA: TGTGCCAGCACCGACTCCGGGGGATACAATGAGCAGTTCTTC
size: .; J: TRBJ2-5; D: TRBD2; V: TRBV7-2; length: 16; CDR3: CASSLFLRGGGETQYF; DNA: TGTGCCAGCAGCTTATTTCTGCGGGGGGGAGGAGAGACCCAGTACTTC
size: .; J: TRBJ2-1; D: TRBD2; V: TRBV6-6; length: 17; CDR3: CASSYSSPSGTYNEQFF; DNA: TGTGCCAGCAGTTACTCGAGTCCCAGCGGGACCTACAATGAGCAGTTCTTC
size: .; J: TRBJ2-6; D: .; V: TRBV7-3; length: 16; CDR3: CASSFGGPSGANVLTF; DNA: TGTGCCAGCAGCTTTGGCGGCCCCTCTGGGGCCAACGTCCTGACTTTC
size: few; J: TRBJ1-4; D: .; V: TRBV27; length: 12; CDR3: CACGGLGEKLFF; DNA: TGTGCCTGCGGGGGGCTTGGGGAAAAACTGTTTTTT
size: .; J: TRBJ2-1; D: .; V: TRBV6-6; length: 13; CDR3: CASKGRRGNEQFF; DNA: TGTGCCAGCAAGGGACGGCGGGGCAATGAGCAGTTCTTC
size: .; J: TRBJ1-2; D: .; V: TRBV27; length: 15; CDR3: CASSSGTLSDYGYTF; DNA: TGTGCCAGCAGTTCTGGGACCTTATCCGACTATGGCTACACCTTC
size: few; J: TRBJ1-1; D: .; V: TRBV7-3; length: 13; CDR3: CASRLTENTEAFF; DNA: TGTGCCAGCAGATTGACAGAGAACACTGAAGCTTTCTTT
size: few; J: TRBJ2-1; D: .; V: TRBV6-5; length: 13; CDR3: CASSFSYQETQFF; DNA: TGTGCCAGCAGTTTCAGCTACCAAGAGACCCAGTTCTTC
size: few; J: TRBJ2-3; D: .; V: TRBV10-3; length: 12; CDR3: CAISGGTDTQYF; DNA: TGTGCCATCAGTGGCGGCACAGATACGCAGTATTTT
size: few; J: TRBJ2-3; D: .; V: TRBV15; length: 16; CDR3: CATSRYLTEPTDTQYF; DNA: TGTGCCACCAGCAGATATTTGACAGAGCCCACAGATACGCAGTATTTT
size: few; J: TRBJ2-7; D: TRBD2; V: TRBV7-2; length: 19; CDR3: CASSLGLAGVWGLAYEQYF; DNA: TGTGCCAGCAGCTTAGGACTAGCGGGAGTATGGGGCTTGGCCTACGAGCAGTACTTC
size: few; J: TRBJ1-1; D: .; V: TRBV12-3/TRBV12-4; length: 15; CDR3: CASSLGRLWDTEAFF; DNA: TGTGCCAGCAGTTTGGGGCGATTATGGGACACTGAAGCTTTCTTT
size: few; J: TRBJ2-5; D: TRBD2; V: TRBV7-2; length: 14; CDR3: CASSSPGLGKTQYF; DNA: TGTGCCAGCAGCTCCCCGGGACTAGGAAAGACCCAGTACTTC
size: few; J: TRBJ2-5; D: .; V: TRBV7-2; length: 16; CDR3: CASSTHPGQMQETQYF; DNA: TGTGCCAGCAGCACCCACCCCGGTCAAATGCAAGAGACCCAGTACTTC
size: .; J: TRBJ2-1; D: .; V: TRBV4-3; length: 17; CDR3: CASSQERVPLKGNEQFF; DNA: TGCGCCAGCAGCCAAGAAAGAGTCCCTTTAAAGGGCAATGAGCAGTTCTTC